This T cell receptor (beta chain) is drawn from a study of blood T cells in healthy people across ages. Whole-study results and caveats: Naive CD4+ cells and diversity were both higher in long-lived donors than in aged donors. With naive T cell percentage, TCR beta diversity showed a strong correlation.

Donors ranged from about 6 to 95 years old and were healthy Caucasians in Russia. With respect to this clonotype: Its antigen is currently unknown.

A second PCR of about 6 to 12 cycles used a sample-barcoded 5' primer and a J-beta primer mix. TCRdb ran MiXCR on the 5' RACE reads and lists one entry per CDR3 protein. The sample has about 1.7 million distinct CDR3 sequences, roughly 30% seen once. The material sequenced was blood. The TCR comes from a woman aged 25 to 39 in good health.

In DNA form, the CDR3 reads TGCAGCGTCGGGGCAGGGGGTACCTACGAGCAGTACTTC. This codes for CSVGAGGTYEQYF. The V call is TRBV29-1, the J call TRBJ2-7; 7 nucleotides align to TRBD1. The CDR3 covers 13 residues. Germline V gene sequence: CDR1 SQVTM, CDR2 ANQGSEA. J was trimmed by 2 bases and V by 6 bases; bases with no gene match: 7.